The 14 T cell receptor beta chains below were found in one sample sequenced in a study of blood T cell repertoires in COVID-19. Clones were sequenced by immunoSEQ multiplex PCR, and TCRdb holds only the in-frame ones, with some missing. In the table there are fewer than 100,000 clones, about 86% of which are singletons. The sample was peripheral blood. The receptors originated from a human donor in a cohort sampled during active COVID-19.

This clone was detected a few times. The chain carries TRBV11-2 and TRBJ2-1; D gene ambiguous. The germline V gene encodes CDR1 SGHAT and CDR2 FQNNGV. The CDR3 runs 13 residues. V was trimmed by 5 bases and J by 0 bases, leaving 5 bases between them. The CDR3 reads CASSPTSYNEQFF. DNA for the CDR3: TGTGCCAGCAGCCCTACCTCCTACAATGAGCAGTTCTTC.

The chain employs TRBV5-4 and TRBJ1-2; D gene unclear. The CDR3 has 14 residues. The V gene lost 2 bases and the J gene lost 3 bases, with 11 bases spanning the gap. The germline V gene encodes CDR1 SGHNT and CDR2 YYREEE (reference sequence). CDR3 protein: CASSLGSDYYGYTF. The CDR3 nucleotides read TGTGCCAGCAGCTTAGGTTCAGACTACTATGGCTACACCTTC.

The chain carries TRBV7-9 and TRBJ2-7; 12 bases agree with TRBD1. From germline, CDR1 is SEHNR and CDR2 FQNEAQ (reference sequence). The CDR3 runs to 17 residues. The junction had 9 bases not matched to a gene; V was cut back by 4 bases and J by 2 bases. The CDR3 spells CASSYGTGGAYPYEQYF. The CDR3 bases are TGTGCCAGCAGCTACGGGACAGGGGGCGCTTACCCCTACGAGCAGTACTTC.

Here the CDR3 DNA reads TGCGCCAGCAGCCAAGCTAGCGGAGCCGGGGAGCTGTTTTTT. The encoded protein is CASSQASGAGELFF. This chain connects TRBV4-3 to TRBJ2-2, with TRBD2 matching 7 bases. The length of the CDR3 is 14 residues. CDR1 is LGHNA, CDR2 YSLEER, per germline. J gave up 6 bases and V 1 base, and 2 bases lay outside the gene matches.

This clone was detected once. The CDR3 reads CASSLEAQSGGYTF. As DNA, the CDR3 is TGCGCCAGCAGCTTGGAAGCTCAAAGCGGTGGCTACACCTTC. The chain links TRBV5-1 to TRBJ1-2, with unresolved D. Germline loops: CDR1 SGHRS, CDR2 YFSETQ. V was clipped by 0 bases and J by 7 bases, with 13 bases between them. CDR3 size: 14 residues.

The chain joins TRBV9 to TRBJ1-2, with D tentatively TRBD1 (6 bases). This CDR3 region has 15 residues. Per the germline V gene, CDR1 is SGDLS and CDR2 is YYNGEE. Trimming stripped 3 bases from V and 6 bases from J, with 18 bases between. The DNA for the CDR3 is TGTGCCAGCAGCGCACTGACAGGCTCAAGACATGGCTACACCTTC. Its translation: CASSALTGSRHGYTF.

The CDR3 coding sequence is TGTGCCAGCAGTTACGGGACAGAGCTTCATTCACCCCTCCACTTT. As protein: CASSYGTELHSPLHF. The chain has TRBV6-5 and TRBJ1-6; 7 bases map to TRBD1. Trimming took 2 bases from V and 8 from J; bases not matched to a gene: 6. CDR1 and CDR2 (germline): MNHEY, SVGAGI. This CDR3 region has 15 residues.

The J gene is TRBJ2-2, the V gene TRBV28; D remains ambiguous. This CDR3 has 12 residues. Per germline, CDR1 MDHEN and CDR2 SYDVKM. CDR3 amino acids: CAIVGWSQELFF. Here the CDR3 DNA reads TGTGCGATCGTCGGATGGAGTCAGGAGCTGTTTTTT.

DNA of the CDR3: TGCGCCAGCAGCCAACCCGGACAGGGAGTCAATCAGCCCCAGCATTTT. Its protein product is CASSQPGQGVNQPQHF. V gene TRBV4-1 combines with J gene TRBJ1-5, with 8 bases that match TRBD1. From germline, CDR1 is MGHRA and CDR2 YSYEKL. The CDR3 has 16 residues. Germline trimming cut 2 bases from V and 3 bases from J; bases unmatched to any gene: 6.

This clone has more than one count but fewer than ten. V usage is TRBV4-1 and J usage is TRBJ2-7; a possible D gene is TRBD2 (5 bases). V lost 2 bases and J 1 base, leaving 6 bases between the germline ends. Germline V gives CDR1 MGHRA, CDR2 YSYEKL. The CDR3 consists of 13 residues. Written as DNA, the CDR3 is TGCGCCAGCAGCCAACCGGGATCCTACGAGCAGTACTTC. Protein sequence: CASSQPGSYEQYF.

The rearrangement joins TRBV6-5 to TRBJ1-1, with a tentative D call TRBD1 (6 bases). In germline, CDR1 is MNHEY, CDR2 SVGAGI. V gave up 2 bases and J gave up 1 base, with 11 bases separating them. The CDR3 sequence is 15 residues long. CDR3 nucleotides: TGTGCCAGCAGTTACAGACTCAGGGGGAACACTGAAGCTTTCTTT. It codes for CASSYRLRGNTEAFF.

The chain employs TRBV28 and TRBJ2-1; maybe TRBD2 (6 bases). The germline V gene encodes CDR1 MDHEN and CDR2 SYDVKM. This CDR3 region has 16 residues. Trimming took 6 bases from V and 2 from J, leaving 17 bases between them. CDR3 region: CASSLGLQRAYNEQFF. DNA for the CDR3: TGTGCCAGCAGCCTGGGACTTCAGCGGGCCTACAATGAGCAGTTCTTC.

This chain uses TRBV11-2 with TRBJ2-1; the D gene is possibly TRBD2 (6 bases). Germline lookup yields CDR1 SGHAT and CDR2 FQNNGV. CDR3 length: 16 amino acids. V was pared by 4 bases and J by 8 bases, with 21 bases between. The CDR3 nucleotides are TGTGCCAGCAGCTCGTCCCGGGACCCAGCGGGCGATGAGCAGTTCTTC. This gives the protein CASSSSRDPAGDEQFF.

This chain connects TRBV7-8 to TRBJ1-5; 7 positions match TRBD1. Germline V lookup: CDR1 SGHVS, CDR2 FQNEAQ. CDR3 length: 15 residues. Losses at the gene ends were 6 bases for V and 3 bases for J; bases not matched to a gene: 8. The CDR3 coding sequence is TGTGCCAGCAGTCTACAGGGGAACCCCAATCAGCCCCAGCATTTT. It codes for CASSLQGNPNQPQHF.